The next 24 T cell receptor beta chains were all read from a single sample in a study of blood T cell repertoires in COVID-19. Data came from immunoSEQ multiplex PCR; TCRdb stores just in-frame clones and leaves some out. The sample gives some 240,000 clones, roughly 92% of which show up once; over 0.75% is in the top ten. Sequencing used peripheral blood. The receptor source for this set is a man aged 55 to 69 with COVID-19, enrolled during active disease.

Written as DNA, the CDR3 is TGTGCCAGCAGTTCGGGATCTACAGTTAACACTGAAGCTTTCTTT. It encodes CASSSGSTVNTEAFF. This chain links TRBV6-5 with TRBJ1-1; no reliable D call. The CDR3 is 15 residues long. The germline V gene has CDR1 MNHEY and CDR2 SVGAGI. The V and J ends lost 4 bases and 2 bases respectively, with 14 bases between them.

This chain joins TRBV5-4 and TRBJ2-1, with 8 bases fitting TRBD2. CDR1 and CDR2 from the germline V gene are SGHNT and YYREEE (reference sequence). V dropped 4 bases and J dropped 0; count of bases not matched to a gene: 6. The CDR3 covers 16 residues. Here the CDR3 reads CASSRAGTSSYNEQFF. DNA of the CDR3: TGTGCCAGCAGCCGCGCCGGGACTAGCTCCTACAATGAGCAGTTCTTC.

V gene TRBV29-1 combines with J gene TRBJ2-2, with D possibly matching TRBD1 (6 bases). This CDR3 is 14 amino acids long. V was pared by 5 bases and J by 3 bases, with 13 bases between. Germline V gene lookup returns CDR1 SQVTM and CDR2 ANQGSEA. Here the CDR3 DNA reads TGCAGCGTTCTAACAGGGACCTACACCGGGGAGCTGTTTTTT. Encoded protein: CSVLTGTYTGELFF.

The V and J genes are TRBV5-1 and TRBJ2-7; weak D call: TRBD1 (6 bases). The germline V and J ends were trimmed by 3 bases and 3 bases, with 13 bases remaining between them. Germline values: CDR1 SGHRS, CDR2 YFSETQ. The CDR3 loop spans 14 amino acids. CDR3 DNA: TGCGCCAGCAGCTGGGACAAATTAAACTACGAGCAGTACTTC. Translated: CASSWDKLNYEQYF.

This chain connects TRBV29-1 to TRBJ1-3, with D uncertain. Germline loops: CDR1 SQVTM, CDR2 ANQGSEA. Trimming took off 5 bases at V and 0 bases at J, with 14 bases between the two ends. The CDR3 is 15 residues long. In DNA form, the CDR3 reads TGCAGCGTTACTCTCACGCCGAGCTCTGGAAACACCATATATTTT. It yields the protein CSVTLTPSSGNTIYF. Based on the CDR3 plus reference TRBV29-1 and TRBJ1-3, the full variable domain is SAVISQKPSRDICQRGTSLTIQCQVDSQVTMMFWYRQQPGQSLTLIATANQGSEATYESGFVIDKFPISRPNLTFSTLTVSNMSPEDSSIYLCSVTLTPSSGNTIYFGEGSWLTVV.

The CDR3, as DNA: TGTGCCAGCAGCCAAAAAATAGCGGGAGGGCCCTTGGACACCGGGGAGCTGTTTTTT. Amino acids: CASSQKIAGGPLDTGELFF. V gene TRBV4-2 combines with J gene TRBJ2-2; 11 bases align to TRBD2. Germline CDR1 LGHNA, CDR2 YNFKEQ. The CDR3 spans 19 residues. V was clipped by 2 bases and J by 3 bases; unmatched bases: 11.

The rearrangement joins TRBV19 to TRBJ1-6; D ambiguous. The length of the CDR3 is 16 residues. Trimming removed 6 bases at V and 2 bases at J, with 14 bases between. CDR1 is LNHDA and CDR2 is SQIVND in the germline V gene (reference sequence). DNA of the CDR3: TGTGCCAGTAGGGAGGGCAGATCAACCTATAATTCACCCCTCCACTTT. Protein sequence: CASREGRSTYNSPLHF.

The chain recombines TRBV9 with TRBJ2-5; D unclear. This CDR3 has 16 amino acids. V lost 0 bases, J lost 2 bases, and 14 bases lay in between. The germline V gene encodes CDR1 SGDLS and CDR2 YYNGEE. Here the CDR3 DNA reads TGTGCCAGCAGCGTAGGATCGCGAGATGGTCAAGAGACCCAGTACTTC. It encodes CASSVGSRDGQETQYF. The variable domain in full, completed from reference TRBV9 and TRBJ2-5, reads DSGVTQTPKHLITATGQRVTLRCSPRSGDLSVYWYQQSLDQGLQFLIQYYNGEERAKGNILERFSAQQFPDLHSELNLSSLELGDSALYFCASSVGSRDGQETQYFGPGTRLLVL.

The genes are TRBV5-1 and TRBJ2-5; a weak D match, TRBD2 (5 bases). The ends were cut back, 0 bases at V and 6 bases at J, with 21 bases in the middle. CDR3 length equals 17 residues. The germline gives CDR1 SGHRS, CDR2 YFSETQ. Here the CDR3 DNA reads TGCGCCAGCAGCTTGGAGGTATCCGGACTGGCGGGTCAGACCCAGTACTTC. Protein product: CASSLEVSGLAGQTQYF.

This chain joins TRBV6-5 and TRBJ1-3, with unresolved D. Trimming shortened V by 4 bases and J by 0 bases, and 10 bases separated the two germline ends. The CDR3 spans 15 residues. Germline CDR1 MNHEY, CDR2 SVGAGI. The CDR3 reads CASSSFPSSGNTIYF. As DNA, the CDR3 is TGTGCCAGCAGTTCGTTTCCGAGCTCTGGAAACACCATATATTTT.

CDR3 bases: TGTGCCAGTAGCATGGGACTCCCCGGGGGGGAGCAGTACTTC. Its protein is CASSMGLPGGEQYF. This chain joins TRBV19 and TRBJ2-7; 7 bases map to TRBD2. There are 14 residues in the CDR3. Per germline, CDR1 LNHDA and CDR2 SQIVND (reference sequence). The V gene end was trimmed by 6 bases and the J gene end by 7 bases; junction bases not matched to a gene: 12.

The chain combines TRBV4-2 with TRBJ2-7; D not certain. The CDR3 covers 16 residues. Between the trimmed V and J ends, which lost 0 bases and 4 bases, there was a span of 16 bases. In germline, CDR1 is LGHNA, CDR2 YNFKEQ. For the CDR3, the DNA is TGTGCCAGCAGCCAAGACCTAGGAAAGGCCCTATACGAGCAGTACTTC. Encoded protein: CASSQDLGKALYEQYF.

The V gene is TRBV6-5, the J gene TRBJ1-1; D is unclear. V was pared by 8 bases and J by 2 bases, with 6 bases between. This CDR3 is built from 11 residues. Per the germline V gene, CDR1 is MNHEY and CDR2 is SVGAGI. The CDR3 bases are TGTGCCAGCTTAGTCAACACTGAAGCTTTCTTT. Translation gives CASLVNTEAFF.

The gene calls are TRBV19 and TRBJ2-3; 12 bases line up with TRBD1. Germline V gene data show CDR1 as LNHDA and CDR2 as SQIVND (reference sequence). This CDR3 is built from 14 residues. V gave up 9 bases and J gave up 2 bases; unmatched junction bases: 3. The CDR3 spells CASRDRGHTDTQYF. In nucleotides, the CDR3 is TGTGCCAGCCGGGACAGGGGGCACACAGATACGCAGTATTTT.

The chain has TRBV9 and TRBJ2-7, with 8 bases fitting TRBD2. CDR3 length: 16 amino acids. Germline CDR1 and CDR2: SGDLS and YYNGEE. Trimming cost V 1 base and J 4 bases; bases outside gene matches: 10. For the CDR3, the DNA is TGTGCCAGCAGCGTATCAGCGGGAGCGAAAGTTTACGAGCAGTACTTC. It yields the protein CASSVSAGAKVYEQYF.

The chain couples TRBV7-9 to TRBJ2-2, with TRBD1 identical over 10 bases. CDR1 SEHNR and CDR2 FQNEAQ come from the germline V gene (reference sequence). The V and J ends lost 4 bases and 4 bases, in that order; junction bases with no gene match: 9. The CDR3 is 17 amino acids. The CDR3 sequence: CASSSSPGQGTTGELFF. DNA for the CDR3: TGTGCCAGCAGCTCATCTCCGGGACAGGGGACCACCGGGGAGCTGTTTTTT.

CDR3 coding DNA: TGTGCCAGCAGTTACTCGACAGGGAGAACTGAAGCTTTCTTT. It is translated as CASSYSTGRTEAFF. V and J are TRBV6-6 and TRBJ1-1; 7 bases are shared with TRBD1. The junction had 3 bases not matched to a gene; V was cut back by 0 bases and J by 5 bases. The CDR3 has 14 residues. Germline-derived CDR1 and CDR2 are MNHNY and SVGAGI (reference sequence).

The chain is built from TRBV18 and TRBJ2-2; TRBD2 agrees at 8 bases. The J segment lost 4 bases and the V segment lost 3 bases, leaving 10 bases of the junction unmatched. This CDR3 is 17 amino acids long. Germline lookup yields CDR1 KGHSH and CDR2 LQKENI. In DNA form, the CDR3 reads TGTGCCAGCTCACCCCCCAGCGGGAGTAGGGGCACCGGGGAGCTGTTTTTT. Translated: CASSPPSGSRGTGELFF.

This chain uses TRBV6-5 with TRBJ2-7; 12 bases align to TRBD1. The CDR3 sequence is 14 residues long. Germline V CDR1 and CDR2: MNHEY, SVGAGI. With 6 bases clipped from V and 7 bases from J, the junction kept 7 bases outside the gene matches. The DNA of the CDR3 is TGTGCCAGCAGCCGGGGACAGGGGGCGAGGGAGCAGTACTTC. Encoded protein: CASSRGQGAREQYF.

V usage is TRBV3-1 (or the pseudogene TRBV3-2) and J usage is TRBJ2-3; TRBD2 aligns across 9 bases. Germline CDR1 LGHDT, CDR2 YNNKEL (reference sequence). The CDR3 loop spans 15 amino acids. The trim removed 4 bases at V and 1 base at J, leaving 3 bases unmatched. CDR3 protein: CASSRQRGGTDTQYF. CDR3 bases: TGTGCCAGCAGCCGTCAGCGGGGGGGCACAGATACGCAGTATTTT.

This clone has just a few counts. Other nucleotide sequences from this sample produce the same CDR3. V usage is TRBV19 and J usage is TRBJ2-7; 7 nucleotides align to TRBD1. CDR1 LNHDA and CDR2 SQIVND come from the germline V gene (reference sequence). CDR3 length: 13 residues. J lost 1 base, V lost 5 bases, and 2 bases had no gene match. This CDR3 reads CASSRTGSYEQYF. The CDR3 coding sequence is TGTGCCAGTAGTCGGACAGGTTCCTACGAGCAGTACTTC.

This rearrangement joins TRBV7-2 to TRBJ2-5; 8 bases line up with TRBD2. The length of the CDR3 is 14 residues. With V trimmed by 2 bases and J by 7 bases, 6 bases remained unmatched. Germline CDR1 SGHTA, CDR2 FQGNSA. The CDR3 nucleotides are TGTGCCAGCAGCTTAAGCGGGAGTCAGGGGACCCAGTACTTC. It codes for CASSLSGSQGTQYF.

The chain employs TRBV4-1 and TRBJ2-7; 14 bases are a match to TRBD2. The CDR3 consists of 15 residues. V dropped 5 bases and J dropped 5; count of bases not matched to a gene: 5. Germline values: CDR1 MGHRA, CDR2 YSYEKL. CDR3 loop: CASSFGTSGSDEQYF. The CDR3 DNA is TGCGCCAGCAGCTTCGGGACTAGCGGGAGCGACGAGCAGTACTTC.

The J gene is TRBJ1-1, the V gene TRBV5-1, with a possible D match to TRBD1 (6 bases). Germline V lookup: CDR1 SGHRS, CDR2 YFSETQ. The CDR3 runs 13 residues. The ends were cut back, 6 bases at V and 1 base at J, with 10 bases in the middle. DNA of the CDR3: TGCGCCAGCACTGGGGGCACGAACACTGAAGCTTTCTTT. Its protein product is CASTGGTNTEAFF.